This T cell receptor beta chain is from a study of response to subunit inactivated influenza vaccine. The study's findings and limits: It was suggested by the authors that few new T cells are recruited by each seasonal influenza vaccination.

The sample holds many counts of this clonotype. Its antigen is unidentified. Between the trimmed V and J ends, which lost 3 bases and 7 bases, there was a span of 13 bases. Germline CDR1 reads DFQATT; CDR2 reads SNEGSKA (reference sequence). The CDR3 runs 13 residues. A single record per CDR3 protein comes from TCRdb applying MiXCR to the RT-PCR reads. The data contain fewer than 700,000 distinct CDR3 sequences, 13% of them singletons. Sequenced material: PBMCs from blood, taken around seven weeks after vaccination. This chain connects TRBV20-1 to TRBJ2-1; D perhaps matches TRBD2 (6 bases). This sequence originates from a man aged 45-60 years who received an inactivated influenza vaccine. The CDR3 protein is CSASKLAWNEQFF. In DNA, the CDR3 is TGCAGTGCTAGTAAGCTAGCGTGGAATGAGCAGTTCTTC.